A few counts support the clone carrying this TCR beta chain. Its specificity is unknown. The data originate from a study of shared clonotypes between healthy human individuals. Across the study: Donors had three CD4 naive, three CD4 memory, two CD8 naive and one CD8 memory plate apiece. General study results and limits: Richness estimates generally favored naive over memory subsets. Sample collection involved blood only; tissue repertoires are likely different.

Method: immunoSEQ multiplex PCR; TCRdb's copy keeps in-frame clones and lacks some. The profile covers 400,000 or so clones, with 90% to 98% appearing a single time and approximately 0.32% taken by the ten largest. The ends were cut back, 0 bases at V and 4 bases at J, with 18 bases in the middle. Germline CDR1 is MGHRA and CDR2 is YSYEKL. The CDR3 spans 17 residues. The material sequenced was memory CD8+ T cells sorted from blood. The subset here: CD45RO+ cells pooled with CCR7-negative TemRA cells. This sequence was found in a man younger than 40 in good health. The chain has TRBV4-1 and TRBJ1-2; TRBD1 might be the D (6 bases). The DNA for the CDR3 is TGCGCCAGCAGCCAAGATCTTCCCCGGGGGGCAGTCTATGGCTACACCTTC. Encoded protein: CASSQDLPRGAVYGYTF.